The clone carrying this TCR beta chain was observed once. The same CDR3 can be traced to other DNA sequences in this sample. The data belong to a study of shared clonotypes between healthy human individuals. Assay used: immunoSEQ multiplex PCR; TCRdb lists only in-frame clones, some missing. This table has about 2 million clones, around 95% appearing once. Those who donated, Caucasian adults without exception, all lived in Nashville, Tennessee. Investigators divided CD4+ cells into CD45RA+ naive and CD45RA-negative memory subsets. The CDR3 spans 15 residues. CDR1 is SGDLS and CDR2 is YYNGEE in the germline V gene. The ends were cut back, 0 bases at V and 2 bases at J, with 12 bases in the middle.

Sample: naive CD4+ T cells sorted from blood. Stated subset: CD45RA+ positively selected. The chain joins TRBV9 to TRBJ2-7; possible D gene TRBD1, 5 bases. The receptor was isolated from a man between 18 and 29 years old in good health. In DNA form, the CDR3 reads TGTGCCAGCAGCGTAGATCAAGGGGCTACCTACGAGCAGTACTTC. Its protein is CASSVDQGATYEQYF.